The clone carrying this TCR beta chain was counted a few times. Its antigen remains unknown. This record belongs to a study of radiotherapy plus CTLA-4 blockade in lung cancer. Study results and limitations: How blood T cell clones changed early, along with interferon-beta, reportedly forecast response best.

There are 14 residues in the CDR3. V dropped 6 bases and J dropped 6; count of bases not matched to a gene: 9. Germline CDR1 MNHNY, CDR2 SVGAGI (reference sequence). Sequenced by immunoSEQ multiplex PCR; TCRdb stores in-frame clones only, minus some. There are 130,000 or so clones in the sample; 90% occur only once, and more than 6.5% lies in the top ten. Chemo-refractory metastatic non-small-cell lung cancer patients underwent focal radiation alongside CTLA-4 blockade with ipilimumab. This chain connects TRBV6-6 to TRBJ2-7; 9 bases line up with TRBD1. The starting material was peripheral blood, obtained from a patient treated with radiotherapy plus ipilimumab. The receptor's source is a human donor with non-small cell lung cancer that progressed on radiotherapy plus ipilimumab. The CDR3 DNA reads TGTGCCAGCAGAGCTGGACAGGGGCGCCGCGAGCAGTACTTC. Translated: CASRAGQGRREQYF.